This is a list of T cell receptor beta chains from one sample in a study of identical twins. In TCRdb, the 5' RACE reads were re-called with MiXCR into one record per CDR3 protein. The sample yields 500,000 to 550,000 distinct CDR3 sequences, 20% to 25% seen once. These data also formed part of another study, on T cells expressing NK-cell markers.

Material: CD4+ T cells sorted from blood. These receptor sequences come from a woman in her late teens or twenties in good health. CDR3s include the opening cysteine and the closing phenylalanine or tryptophan. Each record gives: D gene, J gene, V gene, clone size, CDR3 protein, CDR3 DNA. The D gene is left open where the match is weak. Not all rows give a size; the values are once, few, many and, for expanded clones, a class.

NA,TRBJ2-1,TRBV29-1,few,CSVTGSLNNEQFF,TGCAGCGTAACAGGGTCACTGAACAATGAGCAGTTCTTC
NA,TRBJ2-5,TRBV5-6,once,CASSLRQGQTQYF,TGTGCCAGCAGCCTCCGCCAGGGGCAGACCCAGTACTTC
NA,TRBJ1-3,TRBV15,few,CATSRSRTASSGNTIYF,TGTGCCACCAGCAGATCTAGGACAGCCTCCTCTGGAAACACCATATATTTT
NA,TRBJ2-1,TRBV10-3,NA,CAISGSAATYNEQFF,TGTGCCATCAGTGGGAGCGCCGCAACCTACAATGAGCAGTTCTTC
TRBD1,TRBJ2-3,TRBV20-1,NA,CSAPGTGVITDTQYF,TGCAGTGCCCCCGGGACAGGGGTCATCACAGATACGCAGTATTTT
NA,TRBJ1-4,TRBV5-1,few,CASHGRPGEKLFF,TGCGCCAGCCACGGGAGGCCTGGTGAAAAACTGTTTTTT
TRBD1,TRBJ2-1,TRBV15,NA,CATSGDRGSPYNEQFF,TGTGCCACCAGCGGGGACAGGGGATCCCCTTACAATGAGCAGTTCTTC
NA,TRBJ2-7,TRBV30,NA,CAWTRHPFYEQYF,TGTGCCTGGACGAGACACCCTTTCTACGAGCAGTACTTC
TRBD2,TRBJ2-7,TRBV18,NA,CASSPQLAGGRYEQYF,TGTGCCAGCTCACCCCAACTAGCGGGAGGGCGCTACGAGCAGTACTTC
NA,TRBJ1-3,TRBV28,NA,CASSSLAGTGNTIYF,TGTGCCAGCAGTTCCTTAGCGGGAACTGGAAACACCATATATTTT
NA,TRBJ1-3,TRBV20-1,NA,CSALGGNTIYF,TGCAGTGCTTTGGGTGGAAACACCATATATTTT
TRBD2,TRBJ2-7,TRBV6-1,few,CASSGTSGNSYEQYF,TGTGCCAGCAGCGGGACTAGCGGAAACTCCTACGAGCAGTACTTC
TRBD2,TRBJ2-1,TRBV6-1,NA,CASRRGLAGDNEQFF,TGTGCCAGCAGACGAGGACTAGCGGGGGATAATGAGCAGTTCTTC
TRBD2,TRBJ2-1,TRBV7-2,NA,CASSPTRTSGRSEQFF,TGTGCCAGCAGCCCGACGAGGACTAGCGGGCGCTCGGAGCAGTTCTTC
NA,TRBJ2-1,TRBV20-1,NA,CSAEGYNEQFF,TGCAGTGCGGAAGGGTACAATGAGCAGTTCTTC
TRBD2,TRBJ2-7,TRBV11-2,few,CASSYRLAGSRQYF,TGTGCCAGCAGTTACAGACTAGCCGGCTCTAGGCAGTACTTC
NA,TRBJ1-1,TRBV20-1,many,CSAPQPGDTEAFF,TGCAGTGCTCCCCAGCCTGGGGACACTGAAGCTTTCTTT
TRBD2,TRBJ2-3,TRBV20-1,many,CSAARGEERGTTDTQYF,TGCAGTGCTGCTAGGGGAGAAGAGCGGGGGACCACAGATACGCAGTATTTT
NA,TRBJ2-3,TRBV24-1,NA,CATSDPGASPSDTQYF,TGTGCCACCAGTGATCCTGGAGCGAGTCCCTCAGATACGCAGTATTTT
NA,TRBJ2-1,TRBV5-1,NA,CASSSTKEQFF,TGCGCCAGCAGCTCGACCAAGGAGCAGTTCTTC
NA,TRBJ1-1,TRBV20-1,NA,CSARGGGGVNTEAFF,TGCAGTGCTAGGGGGGGAGGGGGAGTGAACACTGAAGCTTTCTTT
NA,TRBJ1-2,TRBV20-1,few,CSADQGSYGYTF,TGCAGTGCGGACCAGGGGTCCTATGGCTACACCTTC
NA,TRBJ2-3,TRBV5-5,NA,CASSFLPSTSTDTQYF,TGTGCCAGCAGCTTTCTACCGTCCACTAGCACAGATACGCAGTATTTT
NA,TRBJ2-2,TRBV7-9,NA,CASSTRTFLNTGELFF,TGTGCCAGCAGCACGAGGACCTTTCTAAACACCGGGGAGCTGTTTTTT
NA,TRBJ2-5,TRBV9,NA,CASSSSPEGIQETQYF,TGTGCCAGCAGCTCCTCCCCGGAGGGGATCCAAGAGACCCAGTACTTC
TRBD1,TRBJ1-1,TRBV20-1,few,CSALYRGRDTEAFF,TGCAGTGCACTATACAGGGGGCGGGACACTGAAGCTTTCTTT
TRBD2,TRBJ2-3,TRBV7-2,NA,CASSFSGRSQYF,TGTGCCAGCAGCTTTAGCGGGAGATCACAGTATTTT
TRBD1,TRBJ2-5,TRBV5-1,NA,CASSPLGQGTETQYF,TGCGCCAGCAGCCCGCTGGGACAGGGCACAGAGACCCAGTACTTC
NA,TRBJ2-1,TRBV18,few,CASSPRGTPQTGYNEQFF,TGTGCCAGCTCACCACGGGGAACTCCTCAAACGGGATACAATGAGCAGTTCTTC
TRBD1,TRBJ1-1,TRBV10-3,few,CAISEMGTGATEAFF,TGTGCCATCAGTGAGATGGGGACAGGGGCCACTGAAGCTTTCTTT
NA,TRBJ1-1,TRBV5-1,few,CASSLATMNTEAFF,TGCGCCAGCAGCTTGGCAACCATGAACACTGAAGCTTTCTTT
NA,TRBJ2-5,TRBV5-1,NA,CASSQSGWGETQYF,TGCGCCAGCAGTCAATCGGGTTGGGGTGAGACCCAGTACTTC
TRBD1,TRBJ1-2,TRBV20-1,NA,CSASEDRGTGGYTF,TGCAGTGCTAGCGAAGACAGGGGAACGGGCGGCTACACCTTC
NA,TRBJ2-2,TRBV2,NA,CASSSYGGELFF,TGTGCCAGCAGCTCATACGGCGGGGAGCTGTTTTTT
NA,TRBJ2-7,TRBV7-8,few,CASSLRGLGEQYF,TGTGCCAGCAGCTTAAGGGGCTTGGGAGAGCAGTACTTC
NA,TRBJ2-3,TRBV6-5,many,CASSYGYTQYF,TGTGCCAGCAGTTATGGATATACGCAGTATTTT
TRBD1,TRBJ2-1,TRBV5-4,few,CASSLGQGANEQFF,TGTGCCAGCAGCTTGGGACAGGGGGCAAATGAGCAGTTCTTC
TRBD1,TRBJ2-3,TRBV6-5,NA,CASSSPGTARATDTQYF,TGTGCCAGCAGTTCTCCCGGGACAGCGAGAGCCACAGATACGCAGTATTTT
NA,TRBJ2-3,TRBV24-1,NA,CATSAPYTDTQYF,TGTGCCACCAGTGCCCCCTACACAGATACGCAGTATTTT
NA,TRBJ2-1,TRBV20-1,few,CSARDPPNPEYNEQFF,TGCAGTGCTAGAGATCCACCCAACCCGGAATACAATGAGCAGTTCTTC
NA,TRBJ1-1,TRBV6-1,NA,CSSTYREVSSNEAFF,TGTTCCAGCACCTACCGGGAGGTTTCTTCGAATGAAGCTTTCTTT
TRBD1,TRBJ1-1,TRBV18,NA,CASSRGLGQVEAFF,TGTGCCAGCTCACGTGGACTCGGACAGGTTGAAGCTTTCTTT
TRBD2,TRBJ2-5,TRBV3-1,NA,CASRGAGGLQETQYF,TGTGCCAGCAGAGGTGCGGGGGGCCTCCAAGAGACCCAGTACTTC
NA,TRBJ2-1,TRBV4-3,NA,CASSQESRGEQFF,TGCGCCAGCAGCCAAGAAAGCCGGGGTGAGCAGTTCTTC
TRBD2,TRBJ2-5,TRBV20-1,few,CSAPQRLAGGRETQYF,TGCAGTGCTCCTCAAAGACTAGCGGGGGGGCGAGAGACCCAGTACTTC
NA,TRBJ2-1,TRBV12-3/TRBV12-4,many,CASSLDLVGEQFF,TGTGCCAGCAGTTTAGACCTAGTCGGTGAGCAGTTCTTC
NA,TRBJ2-7,TRBV5-4,NA,CASSLGTYRIDEQYF,TGTGCCAGCAGCTTGGGGACCTACAGGATCGACGAGCAGTACTTC
TRBD2,TRBJ2-1,TRBV7-9,few,CASSLRGSGDNEQFF,TGTGCCAGCAGCTTACGCGGGAGTGGCGACAATGAGCAGTTCTTC
NA,TRBJ1-2,TRBV3-1,NA,CASSQDSGAYGYTF,TGTGCCAGCAGCCAAGATTCGGGGGCCTATGGCTACACCTTC
TRBD2,TRBJ2-1,TRBV7-6,NA,CASSLTTSGSVEQFF,TGTGCCAGCAGCTTAACGACTAGCGGGAGCGTGGAGCAGTTCTTC
NA,TRBJ2-2,TRBV7-8,NA,CASSLLFRLGTTGELFF,TGTGCCAGCAGCTTACTTTTCCGTCTGGGGACCACCGGGGAGCTGTTTTTT
TRBD1,TRBJ2-6,TRBV4-3,few,CASSPQGASGANVLTF,TGCGCCAGCAGCCCACAGGGGGCAAGTGGGGCCAACGTCCTGACTTTC
TRBD1,TRBJ1-1,TRBV5-1,NA,CASSLDPGTGSEAFF,TGCGCCAGCAGCTTAGACCCCGGGACAGGGTCAGAAGCTTTCTTT
NA,TRBJ2-7,TRBV2,many,CASSDPRNAYEQYF,TGTGCCAGCAGTGATCCGCGGAACGCCTACGAGCAGTACTTC